This T cell receptor (beta chain) came from a study of regulatory T cells in long-lasting Graves disease. Study-wide points: The number of shared public clonotypes was higher in persistent patients (fewer than 3,000) than new patients (roughly 970).

Time point defined: newly diagnosed GD, antithyroid drugs for less than 3 months. From PBMCs, RNA was extracted and then used to make the TCR library. American Thyroid Association guidelines served as the basis for diagnosing Graves' disease. Comments on this clonotype: Antigen specificity is unknown.

The CDR3 consists of 12 residues. Germline lookup yields CDR1 MNHEY and CDR2 SVGEGT. V dropped 10 bases and J dropped 10 bases, with 17 bases sitting between them. With iRepertoire HTBI primers and Arm-PCR of CDR3 regions, TCR beta libraries were built. TCRdb re-called the multiplex PCR reads through MiXCR, storing one row per CDR3 protein. The sample has roughly 420,000 distinct CDR3 sequences, roughly 16% seen once. Sample: peripheral blood mononuclear cells (PBMCs), taken at new diagnosis, from a patient treated with antithyroid drugs. The chain uses TRBV6-2 or TRBV6-3 and TRBJ2-1, with D maybe TRBD2 (8 bases). The TCR was taken from a female donor with Graves disease. The CDR3 loop reads CAIASGGQEQFF. CDR3 bases: TGTGCCATTGCCAGCGGGGGACAGGAGCAGTTCTTC.